This TCR beta chain is drawn from a study of blood T cell repertoires in COVID-19. For the study at large: Samples of COVID-19 (acute and convalescent) were obtained from the United States, Italy and Spain. T cells, B-cell-depleted T cells, or PBMCs supplied cDNA or gDNA.

Original methodology: Reference gene primer amplification gave nucleated cell count estimates. Sequenced by immunoSEQ multiplex PCR; TCRdb stores in-frame clones only, minus some. D and trimming were read from the DNA, whereas the V and J calls and clone size are those reported in that table. The table has about 180,000 clones, roughly 84% seen once. The Seattle patients, enrolled during active infection, were followed longitudinally. The length of the CDR3 is 12 residues. Trimming removed 6 bases at V and 13 bases at J, with 13 bases between. Germline CDR1 reads PRHDT; CDR2 reads FYEKMQ (reference sequence).

Sequencing input: peripheral blood. The V gene is TRBV13, the J gene TRBJ1-6; D might be TRBD1 (6 bases). This receptor was identified in a person between 65 and 79 years old with COVID-19, enrolled during active disease. The CDR3 nucleotides are TGTGCCAGCAGACGACAGGCAGCTCCCCTCCACTTT. Protein: CASRRQAAPLHF.